Included here is one T cell receptor beta chain sequence, with context. No antigen is known for it. The data were obtained in a study of cytomegalovirus exposure and HLA in healthy donors. Study results and limitations: 150 or so TCR beta chains were listed as cytomegalovirus-associated. More clonal expansion characterized HLA-associated TCR beta chains than equally common others in a later analysis.

The PCR made use of 60 Vbeta and 13 Jbeta primers. Sequencing was performed with immunoSEQ multiplex PCR; in TCRdb, only in-frame clones are kept and a portion is missing. The data hold fewer than 150,000 clones, with around 78% observed a single time. The TCR was taken from a woman between 35 and 50 years old in good health and CMV-seropositive. Sequences were obtained from PBMCs.

Written as DNA, the CDR3 is TGTGCCAGCAGCTTAGTGAGGGAGGGAGTAGCTTTCTTT. It encodes CASSLVREGVAFF. The V gene is TRBV7-9, the J gene TRBJ1-1; D is undetermined. Trimming left V 1 base short and J 10 bases short, with 13 bases between. Germline V gene lookup returns CDR1 SEHNR and CDR2 FQNEAQ (reference sequence). This CDR3 contains 13 residues.